This TCR beta chain was sequenced for a study of T cell repertoires in cytomegalovirus infection. Turning to the study itself: Signatures in public TCR beta sequences pointed to both CMV infection and matching HLA type. Notes on the study in general: The response measured ex vivo was dominated by TCR beta clonotypes (HLA-C-restricted and CMV-specific). Carriers of CMV and the relevant HLA type were discriminated by public TCR beta frequency.

This clonotype came up many times. What it binds is not known. The germline CDR1 and CDR2 sequences are MDHEN and SYDVKM. The CDR3 contains 12 residues. Between the trimmed V and J ends, which lost 5 bases and 1 base, there was a span of 5 bases. TCRdb processed the reads anew with MiXCR; each CDR3 protein has one entry. The table has under 250,000 distinct CDR3 sequences, 10% to 15% seen once. Specimen: PBMCs. The sequence came from a human donor in good health (CMV status not recorded). Some clones in this sample may be carry-over from other donors' samples. The chain employs TRBV28 and TRBJ1-1; D call uncertain. CDR3 sequence reads: CASSPQNTEAFF. Here the CDR3 DNA reads TGTGCCAGCAGTCCTCAGAACACTGAAGCTTTCTTT.